This T cell receptor beta chain was obtained from a study of T cell responses to AZD1222 COVID-19 vaccine. Points from the study as a whole: There were repertoire samples only from the period after the peak T cell response. Recipients of two AZD1222 doses showed rising Spike-specific TCR breadth and depth.

Comment on this clone: Its target is not known.

Trimming at V came to 8 bases and at J to 6 bases, leaving 9 bases not matched to a gene. Germline values: CDR1 MNHEY, CDR2 SVGAGI. CDR3 length: 14 residues. Sequencing was performed with immunoSEQ multiplex PCR; in TCRdb, only in-frame clones are kept and a portion is missing. Of fewer than 300,000 clones in the sample, 85% to 95% were seen once. Specimen: peripheral blood, collected on day 0 of AZD1222 vaccination. This clonotype was sampled from an adult in good health. The genes are TRBV6-5 and TRBJ2-7; the match to TRBD2 covers 11 bases. This chain's CDR3 is CASLVLAGGPEQYF. DNA of the CDR3: TGTGCCAGCCTCGTGTTAGCGGGGGGGCCCGAGCAGTACTTC.